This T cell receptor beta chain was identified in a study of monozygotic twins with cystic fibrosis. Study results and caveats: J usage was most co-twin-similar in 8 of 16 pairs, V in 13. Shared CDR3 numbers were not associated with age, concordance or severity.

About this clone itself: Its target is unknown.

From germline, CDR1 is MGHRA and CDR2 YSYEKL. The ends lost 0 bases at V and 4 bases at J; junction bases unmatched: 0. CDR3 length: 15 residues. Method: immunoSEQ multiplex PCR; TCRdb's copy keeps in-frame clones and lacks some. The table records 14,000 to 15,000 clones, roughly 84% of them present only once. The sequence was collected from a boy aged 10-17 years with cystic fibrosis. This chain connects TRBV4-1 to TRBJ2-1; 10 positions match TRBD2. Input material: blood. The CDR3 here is CASSQETSGYNEQFF. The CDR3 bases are TGCGCCAGCAGCCAAGAGACTAGCGGGTACAATGAGCAGTTCTTC.